This TCR beta chain comes out of a study of blood T cells in healthy people across ages. Study findings and constraints: Greater diversity and more naive CD4+ cells were seen in long-lived donors than in aged donors.

This CDR3 is built from 15 residues. Germline values: CDR1 SEHNR, CDR2 FQNEAQ (reference sequence). This clonotype turned up a few times. Its antigen is not identified. Alongside a J-beta primer mix, a sample-barcoded 5' primer served in a second PCR lasting roughly 6 to 11 cycles. Each CDR3 protein gets one entry after TCRdb re-called the 5' RACE reads with MiXCR. The data hold some 1.5 million distinct CDR3 sequences, with approximately 30% observed a single time. Source material: blood. The V gene is TRBV7-9, the J gene TRBJ2-5, with 12 nucleotides matching TRBD2. The end of the DNA is better explained by TRBJ2-7, so the J call may be wrong. This sequence originates from a woman aged 25 to 45 in good health. The DNA of the CDR3 is TGTGCCAGCAGCGCCAGACTAGCGGGAGACGACGAGCAGTACTTC. Amino acid sequence: CASSARLAGDDEQYF.